The next 3 T cell receptor beta chains were all read from a single sample in a study of T cell responses to AZD1222 COVID-19 vaccine (dated by TCRdb to the early 2020s). What this sample's time point label stands for: baseline before first vaccination. Library preparation used the immunoSEQ multiplex PCR assay. Not all clones reach the TCRdb copy of this immuneACCESS table, which keeps in-frame sequences only. Checked studies attribute under half of the gap to unresolved V genes and leave the rest unexplained. The sample table contains about 160,000 clones; only one count was recorded for 85% to 95% of them. Of the sample, approximately 4.7% falls within the top ten clones. This specimen was peripheral blood, taken on day 0 of AZD1222 vaccination. The origin of the receptors is an adult in good health.

This clone was seen just once. The chain recombines TRBV28 with TRBJ2-2, with D maybe TRBD2 (6 bases). The CDR3 has 15 residues. V gave up 9 bases and J gave up 4 bases, with 18 bases separating them. Germline CDR1 MDHEN, CDR2 SYDVKM. CDR3 sequence: CASRGLTRFTGELFF. The CDR3 DNA sequence: TGTGCCAGTAGGGGACTGACTAGGTTCACCGGGGAGCTGTTTTTT.

The V and J genes are TRBV14 and TRBJ1-1; TRBD1 might be the D (6 bases). The germline gives CDR1 SGHDN, CDR2 FVKESK. V lost 4 bases and J lost 4, with 16 bases in between. The CDR3 is 15 amino acids. CDR3 region: CASSLAGGFSTEAFF. The DNA for the CDR3 is TGTGCCAGCAGCCTCGCGGGGGGCTTCAGCACTGAAGCTTTCTTT.

The chain is built from TRBV10-1 and TRBJ1-1, with a weak D call TRBD1 (6 bases). The CDR3 has 15 amino acids. V was trimmed by 7 bases and J by 3 bases, leaving 18 bases between them. CDR1 and CDR2 from the germline V gene are WNHNN and SYGVQD (reference sequence). This CDR3 reads CASIQGGGDYTEAFF. DNA for the CDR3: TGCGCCAGCATCCAGGGAGGGGGGGACTACACTGAAGCTTTCTTT.